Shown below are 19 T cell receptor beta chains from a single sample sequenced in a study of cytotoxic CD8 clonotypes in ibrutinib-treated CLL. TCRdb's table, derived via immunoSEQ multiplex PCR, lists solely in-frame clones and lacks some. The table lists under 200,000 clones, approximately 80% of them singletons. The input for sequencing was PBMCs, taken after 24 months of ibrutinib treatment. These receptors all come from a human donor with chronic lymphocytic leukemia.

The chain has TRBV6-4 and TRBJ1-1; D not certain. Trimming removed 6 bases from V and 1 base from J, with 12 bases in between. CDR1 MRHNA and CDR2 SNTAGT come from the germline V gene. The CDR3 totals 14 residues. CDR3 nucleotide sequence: TGTGCCAGCAGAACTGGAGGGTCGAACACTGAAGCTTTCTTT. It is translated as CASRTGGSNTEAFF.

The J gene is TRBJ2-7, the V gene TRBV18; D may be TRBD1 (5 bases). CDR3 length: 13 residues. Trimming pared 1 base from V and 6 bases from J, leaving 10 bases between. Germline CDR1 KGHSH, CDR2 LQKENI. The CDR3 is CASSPQGAGEQYF. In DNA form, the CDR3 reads TGTGCCAGCTCACCACAAGGGGCCGGCGAGCAGTACTTC.

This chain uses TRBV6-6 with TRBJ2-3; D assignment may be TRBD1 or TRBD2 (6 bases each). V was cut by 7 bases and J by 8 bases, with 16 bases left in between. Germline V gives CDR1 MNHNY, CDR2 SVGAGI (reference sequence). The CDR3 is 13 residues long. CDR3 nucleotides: TGTGCCAGCAATAGGGGGGTTTTTGGTACGCAGTATTTT. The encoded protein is CASNRGVFGTQYF.

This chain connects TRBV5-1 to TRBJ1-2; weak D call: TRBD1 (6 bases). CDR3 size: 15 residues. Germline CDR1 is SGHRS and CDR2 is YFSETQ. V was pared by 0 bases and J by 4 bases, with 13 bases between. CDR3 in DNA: TGCGCCAGCAGCTTGGAAGCGGCAGGGGCCTATGGCTACACCTTC. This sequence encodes CASSLEAAGAYGYTF.

The CDR3 here is CASSPREVNTEAFF. The CDR3 DNA sequence: TGCGCCAGCAGCCCCAGGGAGGTGAACACTGAAGCTTTCTTT. The chain combines TRBV4-3 with TRBJ1-1, with D possibly matching TRBD1 (5 bases). Trimming cost V 4 bases and J 0 bases, with 9 bases left between them. The germline CDR1 and CDR2 sequences are LGHNA and YSLEER. The CDR3 covers 14 residues.

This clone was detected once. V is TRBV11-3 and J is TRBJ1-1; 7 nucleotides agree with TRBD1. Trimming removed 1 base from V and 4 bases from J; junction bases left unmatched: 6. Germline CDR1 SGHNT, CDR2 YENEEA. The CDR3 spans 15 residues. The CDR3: CASSLGRTGVTEAFF. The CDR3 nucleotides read TGTGCCAGCAGCTTAGGTCGGACAGGCGTCACTGAAGCTTTCTTT.

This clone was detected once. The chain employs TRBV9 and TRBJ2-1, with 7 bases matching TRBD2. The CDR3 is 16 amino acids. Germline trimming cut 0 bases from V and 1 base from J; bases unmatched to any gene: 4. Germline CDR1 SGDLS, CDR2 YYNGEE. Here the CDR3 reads CASSVATGGSYNEQFF. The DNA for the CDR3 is TGTGCCAGCAGCGTAGCGACGGGGGGATCCTACAATGAGCAGTTCTTC.

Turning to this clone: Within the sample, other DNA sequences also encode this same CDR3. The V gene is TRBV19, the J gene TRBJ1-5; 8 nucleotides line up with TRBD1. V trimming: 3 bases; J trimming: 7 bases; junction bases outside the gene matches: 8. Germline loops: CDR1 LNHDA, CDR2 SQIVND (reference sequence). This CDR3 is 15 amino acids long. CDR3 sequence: CASSIVTGVSQPQHF. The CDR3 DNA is TGTGCCAGTAGTATCGTGACAGGGGTTAGCCAGCCCCAGCATTTT.

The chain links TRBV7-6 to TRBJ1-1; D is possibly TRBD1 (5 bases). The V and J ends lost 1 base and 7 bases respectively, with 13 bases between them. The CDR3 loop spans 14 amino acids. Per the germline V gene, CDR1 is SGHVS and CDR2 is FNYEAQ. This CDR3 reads CASSLGLGLDEAFF. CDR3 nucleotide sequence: TGTGCCAGCAGCTTAGGACTGGGGCTCGATGAAGCTTTCTTT.

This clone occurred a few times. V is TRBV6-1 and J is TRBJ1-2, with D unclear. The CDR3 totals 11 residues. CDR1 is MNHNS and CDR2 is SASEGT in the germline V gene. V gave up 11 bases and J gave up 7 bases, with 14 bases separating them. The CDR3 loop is CAVKGGSGYTF. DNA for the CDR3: TGTGCCGTTAAGGGAGGGAGTGGCTACACCTTC.

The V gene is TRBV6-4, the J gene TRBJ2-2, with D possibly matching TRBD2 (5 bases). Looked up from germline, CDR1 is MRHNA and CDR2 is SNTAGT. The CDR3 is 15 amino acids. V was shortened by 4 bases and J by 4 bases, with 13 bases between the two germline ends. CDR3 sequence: CASSARTYITGELFF. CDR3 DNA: TGTGCCAGCAGTGCCAGGACTTATATCACCGGGGAGCTGTTTTTT.

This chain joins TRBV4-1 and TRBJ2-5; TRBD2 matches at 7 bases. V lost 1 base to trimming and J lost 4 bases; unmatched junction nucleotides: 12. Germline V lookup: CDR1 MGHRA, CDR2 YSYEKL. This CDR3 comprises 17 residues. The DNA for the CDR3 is TGCGCCAGCAGCCAAGCAAGGTCCTCGGGGAGGGGAGAGACCCAGTACTTC. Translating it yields CASSQARSSGRGETQYF.

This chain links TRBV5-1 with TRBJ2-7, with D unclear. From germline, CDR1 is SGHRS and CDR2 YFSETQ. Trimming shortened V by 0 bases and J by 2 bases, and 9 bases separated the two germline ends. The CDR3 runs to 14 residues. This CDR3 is CASSLDSSTYEQYF. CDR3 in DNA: TGCGCCAGCAGCTTGGACAGCTCAACCTACGAGCAGTACTTC.

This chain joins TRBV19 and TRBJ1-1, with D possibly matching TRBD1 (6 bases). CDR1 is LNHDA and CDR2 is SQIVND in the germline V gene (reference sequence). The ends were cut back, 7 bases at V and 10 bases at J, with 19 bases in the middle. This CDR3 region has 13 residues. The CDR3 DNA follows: TGTGCCAGTACCGAAGGGGGGCGGGATAGAGCTTTCTTT. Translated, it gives CASTEGGRDRAFF. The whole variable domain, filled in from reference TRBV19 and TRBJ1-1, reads DGGITQSPKYLFRKEGQNVTLSCEQNLNHDAMYWYRQDPGQGLRLIYYSQIVNDFQKGDIAEGYSVSREKKESFPLTVTSAQKNPTAFYLCASTEGGRDRAFFGQGTRLTVV.

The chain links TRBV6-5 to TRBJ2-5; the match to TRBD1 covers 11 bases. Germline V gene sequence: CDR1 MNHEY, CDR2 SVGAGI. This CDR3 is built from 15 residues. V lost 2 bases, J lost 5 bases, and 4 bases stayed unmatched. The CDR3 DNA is TGTGCCAGCAGTTACACGGACAGGGGGCATGAGACCCAGTACTTC. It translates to CASSYTDRGHETQYF.

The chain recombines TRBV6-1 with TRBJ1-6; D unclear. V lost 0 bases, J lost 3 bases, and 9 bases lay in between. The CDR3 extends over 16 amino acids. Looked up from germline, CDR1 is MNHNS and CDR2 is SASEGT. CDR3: CASSEASGYYNSPLHF. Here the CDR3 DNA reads TGTGCCAGCAGTGAAGCTTCAGGCTACTATAATTCACCCCTCCACTTT.

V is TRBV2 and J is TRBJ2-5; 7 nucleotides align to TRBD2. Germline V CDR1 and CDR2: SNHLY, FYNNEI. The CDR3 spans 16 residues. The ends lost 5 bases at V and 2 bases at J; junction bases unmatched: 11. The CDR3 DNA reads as TGTGCCAGCAGTACCGTTGGAGGGCGGGGGCAAGAGACCCAGTACTTC. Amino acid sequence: CASSTVGGRGQETQYF.

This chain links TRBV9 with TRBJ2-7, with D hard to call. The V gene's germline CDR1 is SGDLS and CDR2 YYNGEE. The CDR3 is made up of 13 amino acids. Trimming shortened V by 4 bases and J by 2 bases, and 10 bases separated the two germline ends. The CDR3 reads CASSPGVTYEQYF. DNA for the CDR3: TGTGCCAGCAGCCCAGGTGTCACCTACGAGCAGTACTTC.

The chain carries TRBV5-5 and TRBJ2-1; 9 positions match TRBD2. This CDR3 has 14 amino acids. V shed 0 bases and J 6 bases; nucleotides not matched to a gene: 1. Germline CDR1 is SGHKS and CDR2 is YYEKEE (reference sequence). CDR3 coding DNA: TGTGCCAGCAGCTTGGCGACTAGCGGCAATGAGCAGTTCTTC. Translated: CASSLATSGNEQFF.